This T cell receptor beta chain was captured in a study of blood T cell repertoires in COVID-19. The CDR3 extends over 12 amino acids. The germline V gene has CDR1 WSHSY and CDR2 SAAADI. Between the trimmed V and J ends, which lost 8 bases and 5 bases, there was a span of 12 bases. The repertoire was sequenced with immunoSEQ multiplex PCR; TCRdb's copy has only in-frame clones and lacks some. The table has over 100,000 clones, around 90% seen once. This TCR came from a middle-aged man with active COVID-19. The chain combines TRBV10-2 with TRBJ2-5; tentative D call: TRBD2 (6 bases). Sequenced: peripheral blood. CDR3 amino acids: CASRKEGETQYF. The CDR3 region has the DNA TGCGCCAGCCGCAAGGAGGGGGAGACCCAGTACTTC.